Below, 16 T cell receptor beta chains from the same sample are listed, as sequenced in a study of regulatory T cells in long-lasting Graves disease. Time point given: newly diagnosed GD, antithyroid drugs for less than 3 months. Extracted PBMC RNA gave rise to the TCR library. HTBI primers from iRepertoire and Arm-PCR of CDR3 regions yielded the TCR beta libraries. TCRdb reprocessed the multiplex PCR reads via MiXCR and lists one record per CDR3 protein. The table lists under 500,000 distinct CDR3 sequences, 16% of them singletons, with roughly 10% in the top ten. These same records also appear under a second study, on T cells in Graves' hyperthyroidism and ophthalmopathy.

This specimen consisted of peripheral blood mononuclear cells (PBMCs), obtained at new diagnosis, from a patient treated with antithyroid drugs. These receptors all stem from a woman aged 25 to 39 with Graves disease.

This clonotype has a handful of counts. The rearrangement links TRBV6-2 or TRBV6-3 to TRBJ2-5; D not certain. The ends were cut back, 6 bases at V and 2 bases at J, with 7 bases in the middle. Germline assignment: CDR1 MNHEY and CDR2 SVGEGT. There are 12 residues in the CDR3. CDR3 sequence: CASSPIQETQYF. In nucleotides, the CDR3 is TGTGCCAGCAGCCCAATTCAAGAGACCCAGTACTTC.

This clonotype was counted many times. The chain carries TRBV28 and TRBJ1-2, with D perhaps matching TRBD1 (5 bases). CDR3 length: 15 amino acids. Germline V lookup: CDR1 MDHEN, CDR2 SYDVKM. Between the trimmed V and J ends, which lost 6 bases and 4 bases, there was a span of 18 bases. CDR3 loop: CASSRAGGLRYGYTF. CDR3 bases: TGTGCCAGCAGCCGGGCTGGGGGTCTCCGCTATGGCTACACCTTC.

This clonotype was counted ten times or more. This chain joins TRBV2 and TRBJ2-1; TRBD2 aligns across 11 bases. The CDR3 loop spans 20 amino acids. V lost 0 bases and J lost 0; bases outside the gene matches: 10. The germline CDR1 and CDR2 sequences are SNHLY and FYNNEI. The CDR3 DNA follows: TGTGCCAGCAGTGAAGCGCGTGGTAATAGCGGGAGGGCCTCCTACAATGAGCAGTTCTTC. Translation gives CASSEARGNSGRASYNEQFF.

This clonotype appeared a few times. The chain joins TRBV12-5 to TRBJ2-2; D may be TRBD1 (6 bases). Germline CDR1 is LGHNT and CDR2 is FRNRAP. This CDR3 is 14 amino acids long. Trimming removed 6 bases from V and 4 bases from J, with 12 bases in between. CDR3 in amino acids: CASGYTGSTGELFF. Written as DNA, the CDR3 is TGTGCTAGTGGATATACAGGGAGCACCGGGGAGCTGTTTTTT. The variable domain in full, with the rest retrieved from reference TRBV12-5 and TRBJ2-2, is DARVTQTPRHKVTEMGQEVTMRCQPILGHNTVFWYRQTMMQGLELLAYFRNRAPLDDSGMPKDRFSAEMPDATLATLKIQPSEPRDSAVYFCASGYTGSTGELFFGEGSRLTVL.

This clonotype occurred many times. This chain connects TRBV12-3 or TRBV12-4 to TRBJ2-5; a possible D gene is TRBD2 (7 bases). The CDR3 has 15 residues. With 4 bases removed from V and 2 bases from J, the gap between germline ends came to 14 bases. The CDR3 reads CASSWGGGEQETQYF. Written as DNA, the CDR3 is TGTGCCAGCAGTTGGGGAGGGGGGGAGCAAGAGACCCAGTACTTC.

The genes are TRBV5-1 and TRBJ1-2; maybe TRBD1 (5 bases). Per germline, CDR1 SGHRS and CDR2 YFSETQ. CDR3 length: 14 amino acids. Trimming removed 0 bases at V and 6 bases at J, with 12 bases between. The CDR3 DNA sequence: TGCGCCAGCAGCTTGGTGGTCCGAGGGGATGGCTACACCTTC. It specifies CASSLVVRGDGYTF.

This clonotype has at least ten counts. This chain connects TRBV9 to TRBJ2-5, with 12 bases identical to TRBD2. The germline V gene has CDR1 SGDLS and CDR2 YYNGEE. This CDR3 comprises 15 residues. V dropped 7 bases and J dropped 3; count of bases not matched to a gene: 7. The CDR3 region is CASASGRALEETQYF. The CDR3 nucleotides are TGTGCCAGCGCTAGCGGGAGGGCCTTGGAAGAGACCCAGTACTTC.

The V and J genes are TRBV19 and TRBJ1-4; tentative D call: TRBD1 (6 bases). The length of the CDR3 is 12 residues. Germline CDR1 LNHDA, CDR2 SQIVND (reference sequence). DNA for the CDR3: TGTGTCAGCGGGGGGCCGGACGAAAAACTGTTTTTT. Its translation is CVSGGPDEKLFF.

This clonotype was seen a few times. This chain links TRBV27 with TRBJ2-7, with D maybe TRBD1 (6 bases). V was shortened by 3 bases and J by 0 bases, with 9 bases between the two germline ends. Germline lookup yields CDR1 MNHEY and CDR2 SMNVEV (reference sequence). CDR3 length equals 14 residues. In nucleotides, the CDR3 is TGTGCCAGCAGTTTCTCACAGGGCTCCTACGAGCAGTACTTC. Translating it yields CASSFSQGSYEQYF.

This clonotype was recorded many times. This chain uses TRBV7-9 with TRBJ2-1, with 7 bases that match TRBD2. Germline CDR1 is SEHNR and CDR2 is FQNEAQ (reference sequence). The length of the CDR3 is 17 residues. V lost 5 bases, J lost 4 bases, and 14 bases stayed unmatched. DNA of the CDR3: TGTGCCAGCAGCCCTATCCTAGCGGCCCCTCGGTACAATGAGCAGTTCTTC. Amino acid sequence: CASSPILAAPRYNEQFF.

This clonotype was seen at least ten times. V and J are TRBV20-1 and TRBJ2-1; 13 bases map to TRBD2. Germline V CDR1 and CDR2: DFQATT, SNEGSKA (reference sequence). The length of the CDR3 is 16 residues. The V segment lost 0 bases and the J segment 6 bases; nucleotides outside the gene matches: 5. The CDR3 DNA is TGCAGTGCTAGAGACGTGAGGACTAGCGGGAGCAATGAGCAGTTCTTC. Protein product: CSARDVRTSGSNEQFF.

The J gene is TRBJ2-1, the V gene TRBV28, with TRBD2 matching 16 bases. V trimming: 3 bases; J trimming: 7 bases; junction bases outside the gene matches: 9. The CDR3 spans 18 residues. Germline V gene lookup returns CDR1 MDHEN and CDR2 SYDVKM. The DNA of the CDR3 is TGTGCCAGCAGTTTGTCCCCCGGGACTAGCGGGAGGGCGAATGAGCAGTTCTTC. This gives the protein CASSLSPGTSGRANEQFF.

The genes are TRBV6-1 and TRBJ2-1; TRBD2 aligns across 11 bases. Per germline, CDR1 MNHNS and CDR2 SASEGT. Trimming at V came to 3 bases and at J to 6 bases, leaving 4 bases not matched to a gene. The CDR3 has 15 residues. The CDR3 protein is CASSDLGTSGNEQFF. The CDR3 DNA reads as TGTGCCAGCAGTGATCTCGGGACTAGCGGCAATGAGCAGTTCTTC.

In the case of this clonotype: A far larger clone is only one base removed, so a read error is likely. The CDR3 loop is CASSPQLGQGAGNGQFF. The CDR3 DNA sequence: TGTGCCAGCAGTCCCCAATTGGGCCAGGGGGCTGGTAATGGGCAGTTCTTC. The chain links TRBV28 to TRBJ2-3; 8 bases agree with TRBD1. TRBJ2-1 explains the end of the DNA better; the J call may be wrong. The V gene's germline CDR1 is MDHEN and CDR2 SYDVKM. The length of the CDR3 is 17 residues.

This clonotype came up many times. The chain has TRBV6-2 or TRBV6-3 and TRBJ2-7; D perhaps matches TRBD1 (6 bases). The germline V gene encodes CDR1 MNHEY and CDR2 SVGEGT. The V end was cut by 0 bases, the J end by 2 bases, with 11 bases between. CDR3 length: 15 amino acids. The CDR3 spells CASSYSGANTYEQYF. Here the CDR3 DNA reads TGTGCCAGCAGTTACTCGGGGGCTAACACCTACGAGCAGTACTTC.

This clonotype turned up a few times. Possible read error: a much larger clone is one base away. This sequence joins TRBV6-1 and TRBJ1-1, with D hard to call. Looked up from germline, CDR1 is MNHNS and CDR2 is SASEGT. This CDR3 contains 16 residues. V lost 2 bases to trimming and J lost 0 bases, with 13 bases between them. This CDR3 reads CASSERAEGLNTEAFF. In nucleotides, the CDR3 is TGTGCCAGCAGTGAACGCGCGGAAGGGCTGAACACTGAAGCTTTCTTT.